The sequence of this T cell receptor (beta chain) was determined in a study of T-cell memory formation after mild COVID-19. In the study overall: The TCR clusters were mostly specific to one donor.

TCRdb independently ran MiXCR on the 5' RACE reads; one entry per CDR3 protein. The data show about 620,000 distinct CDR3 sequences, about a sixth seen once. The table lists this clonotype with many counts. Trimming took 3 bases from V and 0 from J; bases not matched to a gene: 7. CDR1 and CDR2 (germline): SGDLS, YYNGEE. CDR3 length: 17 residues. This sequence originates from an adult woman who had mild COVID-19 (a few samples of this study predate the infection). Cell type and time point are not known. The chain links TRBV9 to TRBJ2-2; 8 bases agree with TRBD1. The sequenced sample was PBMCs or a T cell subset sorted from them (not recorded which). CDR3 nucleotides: TGTGCCAGCAGCGCGCGAGGACAGGGATCGAACACCGGGGAGCTGTTTTTT. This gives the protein CASSARGQGSNTGELFF.